The 30 T cell receptor beta chains reported below all come from one sample, sequenced in a study of blood T cell repertoires in COVID-19. Some clones are missing from TCRdb's copy, which holds only in-frame ones; the method was immunoSEQ multiplex PCR. The sample records 300,000 to 400,000 clones, 88% being singletons. Sequencing used PBMCs or T cells enriched from blood (not recorded which). Receptors originate from a man aged 25-45 years who had recovered from COVID-19.

The chain uses TRBV18 and TRBJ1-4, with a tentative D call TRBD1 (6 bases). With 0 bases removed from V and 8 bases from J, the gap between germline ends came to 13 bases. The germline V gene has CDR1 KGHSH and CDR2 LQKENI. The CDR3 runs 15 residues. Here the CDR3 DNA reads TGTGCCAGCTCACCACCGACAGGAGGTAGCGAAAAACTGTTTTTT. Its translation: CASSPPTGGSEKLFF. Looking up the rest from reference TRBV18 and TRBJ1-4 gives the full variable domain: NAGVMQNPRHLVRRRGQEARLRCSPMKGHSHVYWYRQLPEEGLKFMVYLQKENIIDESGMPKERFSAEFPKEGPSILRIQQVVRGDSAAYFCASSPPTGGSEKLFFGSGTQLSVL.

In its sample, this clone was seen once. The CDR3 bases are TGTGCCAGTAGGGGGACAGGGGACCGATTAAACTATGGCTACACCTTC. The encoded protein is CASRGTGDRLNYGYTF. J is TRBJ1-2 and V is TRBV19; TRBD1 matches 10 bases. CDR3 length: 16 residues. Trimming removed 6 bases from V and 2 bases from J; junction bases left unmatched: 9. The V gene's germline CDR1 is LNHDA and CDR2 SQIVND (reference sequence).

This clone appeared a single time. The chain combines TRBV6-5 with TRBJ2-3; D possibly corresponds to TRBD1 (6 bases). CDR1 MNHEY and CDR2 SVGAGI come from the germline V gene. The CDR3 sequence is 13 residues long. The V and J ends lost 6 bases and 4 bases respectively, with 11 bases between them. Here the CDR3 DNA reads TGTGCCAGCAGCACACAGGGAGCAGATACGCAGTATTTT. Translation: CASSTQGADTQYF.

This clone has at least ten counts. The chain is built from TRBV7-6 and TRBJ2-7; D is uncertain. Trimming stripped 0 bases from V and 3 bases from J, with 6 bases between. The CDR3 consists of 13 residues. Germline CDR1 reads SGHVS; CDR2 reads FNYEAQ. The CDR3 loop reads CASSLAANYEQYF. CDR3 nucleotides: TGTGCCAGCAGCTTAGCGGCCAACTACGAGCAGTACTTC.

J is TRBJ2-2 and V is TRBV29-1; D is possibly TRBD2 (6 bases). The germline V gene encodes CDR1 SQVTM and CDR2 ANQGSEA. The length of the CDR3 is 14 residues. Trimming stripped 4 bases from V and 6 bases from J, with 15 bases between. CDR3 DNA sequence: TGCAGCGTTGCTGCCGGGACTTTTTCCGGGGAGCTGTTTTTT. Translating gives CSVAAGTFSGELFF.

The CDR3 sequence: CASSFTGTGELFF. CDR3 in DNA: TGCGCCAGCAGCTTTACGGGTACCGGGGAGCTGTTTTTT. The chain joins TRBV5-1 to TRBJ2-2; D call uncertain. Germline V CDR1 and CDR2: SGHRS, YFSETQ. V lost 2 bases and J 5 bases, leaving 7 bases between the germline ends. The CDR3 covers 13 residues.

The chain uses TRBV3-1 (or the pseudogene TRBV3-2) and TRBJ2-5; 13 bases match TRBD2. Germline V CDR1 and CDR2: LGHDT, YNNKEL (reference sequence). With 4 bases clipped from V and 6 bases from J, the junction kept 5 bases outside the gene matches. The CDR3 sequence is 15 residues long. CDR3 loop: CASSLGLAGAQTQYF. As DNA, the CDR3 is TGTGCCAGCAGCCTTGGACTAGCGGGGGCGCAGACCCAGTACTTC.

V is TRBV29-1 and J is TRBJ2-5, with a weak D call TRBD1 (5 bases). Germline CDR1 is SQVTM and CDR2 is ANQGSEA. With 7 bases removed from V and 1 base from J, the gap between germline ends came to 16 bases. The CDR3 spans 14 residues. The CDR3 loop is CSARTGNSQETQYF. The CDR3 region has the DNA TGCAGCGCTAGAACAGGAAACAGCCAAGAGACCCAGTACTTC.

V is TRBV24-1 and J is TRBJ2-5; D possibly corresponds to TRBD2 (7 bases). The CDR3 contains 15 residues. Germline CDR1 reads KGHDR; CDR2 reads SFDVKD. The V gene lost 3 bases and the J gene lost 5 bases, with 15 bases spanning the gap. The CDR3 DNA follows: TGTGCCACCAGTGATGCGCGGGGGCCGGGGGAGACCCAGTACTTC. It yields the protein CATSDARGPGETQYF.

The gene calls are TRBV5-1 and TRBJ1-1; D not resolved. Per germline, CDR1 SGHRS and CDR2 YFSETQ. Between the trimmed V and J ends, which lost 4 bases and 8 bases, there was a span of 15 bases. The CDR3 runs 13 residues. The CDR3 DNA sequence: TGCGCCAGCAGCCCCTCTTCCTTGTTAGAAGCTTTCTTT. Its protein is CASSPSSLLEAFF. Filled out from reference TRBV5-1 and TRBJ1-1, the complete variable domain reads KAGVTQTPRYLIKTRGQQVTLSCSPISGHRSVSWYQQTPGQGLQFLFEYFSETQRNKGNFPGRFSGRQFSNSRSEMNVSTLELGDSALYLCASSPSSLLEAFFGQGTRLTVV.

The rearrangement uses TRBV5-1 and TRBJ2-7, with TRBD1 matching 12 bases. Germline V gene sequence: CDR1 SGHRS, CDR2 YFSETQ. V gave up 4 bases and J gave up 7 bases; unmatched junction bases: 6. CDR3 length equals 14 residues. The CDR3 DNA follows: TGCGCCAGCAGCCCGGGACAGGGGGCGAGGGAGCAGTACTTC. It specifies CASSPGQGAREQYF.

The chain uses TRBV28 and TRBJ1-1; 7 bases are shared with TRBD1. The CDR3 runs 15 residues. CDR1 is MDHEN, CDR2 SYDVKM, per germline. J lost 9 bases, V lost 3 bases, and 13 bases had no gene match. CDR3 amino acids: CASSFRGIRGAKAFF. The CDR3 bases are TGTGCCAGCAGTTTCCGCGGAATCAGGGGGGCGAAAGCTTTCTTT.

The CDR3 sequence: CASSLPGQEYF. The CDR3 bases are TGTGCCAGCAGTCTGCCGGGACAGGAGTACTTC. The rearrangement links TRBV28 to TRBJ2-7; 8 nucleotides line up with TRBD1. V was clipped by 5 bases and J by 11 bases; unmatched bases: 5. The germline V gene has CDR1 MDHEN and CDR2 SYDVKM. This CDR3 region has 11 residues.

The V call is TRBV10-1, the J call TRBJ1-5; no clear D. Germline V gives CDR1 WNHNN, CDR2 SYGVQD (reference sequence). CDR3 size: 14 residues. V lost 4 bases and J lost 3, with 10 bases in between. The CDR3 is CASSAYPTNQPQHF. CDR3 coding DNA: TGCGCCAGCAGTGCCTATCCCACCAATCAGCCCCAGCATTTT.

The chain recombines TRBV7-9 with TRBJ2-1; maybe TRBD1 (7 bases). The V gene's germline CDR1 is SEHNR and CDR2 FQNEAQ (reference sequence). V lost 5 bases and J lost 9, with 17 bases in between. This CDR3 is built from 14 residues. The CDR3 DNA reads TGTGCCAGCAGCCCTCGCCCTCAGGGGGGTGAGCAGTTCTTC. This encodes CASSPRPQGGEQFF.

This clone has just a few counts. The rearrangement joins TRBV2 to TRBJ1-4, with a possible D match to TRBD1 (5 bases). The CDR3 totals 14 residues. The V end was cut by 5 bases, the J end by 6 bases, with 13 bases between. The germline V gene encodes CDR1 SNHLY and CDR2 FYNNEI. Written as DNA, the CDR3 is TGTGCCAGCAGTTTGAAAACGGGGGATGAAAAACTGTTTTTT. Protein product: CASSLKTGDEKLFF.

This chain joins TRBV5-1 and TRBJ1-1; D is unresolved. The CDR3 totals 14 residues. Germline V gene sequence: CDR1 SGHRS, CDR2 YFSETQ. V was clipped by 0 bases and J by 4 bases, with 10 bases between them. DNA of the CDR3: TGCGCCAGCAGCTTGGGTTCCGGGAGCACTGAAGCTTTCTTT. Translated, it gives CASSLGSGSTEAFF.

The genes are TRBV19 and TRBJ1-1; tentatively, D is TRBD1 (6 bases). The V and J ends lost 6 bases and 5 bases respectively, with 16 bases between them. Germline values: CDR1 LNHDA, CDR2 SQIVND (reference sequence). This CDR3 contains 14 residues. The CDR3 spells CASRITGRGTEAFF. For the CDR3, the DNA is TGTGCCAGTAGGATTACAGGGCGGGGGACTGAAGCTTTCTTT.

V usage is TRBV6-5 and J usage is TRBJ2-7, with TRBD2 as a possible D gene (6 bases). The length of the CDR3 is 16 residues. The V and J ends lost 0 bases and 2 bases respectively, with 14 bases between them. Germline V gene lookup returns CDR1 MNHEY and CDR2 SVGAGI. The CDR3 sequence: CASSYSTGGAAYEQYF. CDR3 nucleotides: TGTGCCAGCAGTTACTCGACCGGGGGTGCTGCCTACGAGCAGTACTTC.

The V gene is TRBV19, the J gene TRBJ2-5; possibly TRBD2 for D (6 bases). The CDR3 has 15 residues. CDR1 is LNHDA and CDR2 is SQIVND in the germline V gene (reference sequence). V lost 3 bases and J lost 1, with 12 bases in between. CDR3 in DNA: TGTGCCAGTAGTATTGGAGGGAGTACCCAAGAGACCCAGTACTTC. The encoded protein is CASSIGGSTQETQYF.

This sequence joins TRBV5-6 and TRBJ2-7, with 9 bases identical to TRBD1. The V gene end was trimmed by 6 bases and the J gene end by 3 bases; junction bases not matched to a gene: 4. Looked up from germline, CDR1 is SGHDT and CDR2 is YYEEEE. This CDR3 comprises 13 residues. Written as DNA, the CDR3 is TGTGCCAGCAATAGACAGGGGGTCTACGAGCAGTACTTC. Translation: CASNRQGVYEQYF. Looking up the rest from reference TRBV5-6 and TRBJ2-7 gives the full variable domain: DAGVTQSPTHLIKTRGQQVTLRCSPKSGHDTVSWYQQALGQGPQFIFQYYEEEERQRGNFPDRFSGHQFPNYSSELNVNALLLGDSALYLCASNRQGVYEQYFGPGTRLTVT.

The rearrangement uses TRBV7-9 and TRBJ2-7; TRBD1 matches at 8 bases. V dropped 4 bases and J dropped 5; count of bases not matched to a gene: 10. This CDR3 contains 15 residues. The germline CDR1 and CDR2 sequences are SEHNR and FQNEAQ (reference sequence). CDR3 sequence reads: CASSYRGQASDEQYF. The CDR3 DNA reads as TGTGCCAGCAGCTACCGGGGACAGGCGTCGGACGAGCAGTACTTC.

The J gene is TRBJ2-7, the V gene TRBV28; 9 nucleotides agree with TRBD1. This CDR3 spans 14 amino acids. Germline CDR1 and CDR2: MDHEN and SYDVKM. V lost 2 bases and J lost 4; bases outside the gene matches: 3. The CDR3, as DNA: TGTGCCAGCAGTTTAGGGGACAGGGCTTACGAGCAGTACTTC. This translates into CASSLGDRAYEQYF.

The chain couples TRBV2 to TRBJ2-2; 9 nucleotides line up with TRBD1. The CDR3 runs 16 residues. After removal of 7 bases from V and 5 bases from J, the junction contained 11 bases not matched to a gene. The germline gives CDR1 SNHLY, CDR2 FYNNEI. CDR3 region: CASTFAGTGNTGELFF. CDR3 DNA: TGTGCCAGCACCTTCGCCGGGACAGGGAATACCGGGGAGCTGTTTTTT.

The V gene is TRBV7-8, the J gene TRBJ2-2; D remains ambiguous. Trimming took off 1 base at V and 4 bases at J, with 22 bases between the two ends. The CDR3 covers 19 residues. Germline CDR1 reads SGHVS; CDR2 reads FQNEAQ. CDR3 bases: TGTGCCAGCAGCTTAGAAGTATCGTCTTGGGCCTATTCCACCGGGGAGCTGTTTTTT. This encodes CASSLEVSSWAYSTGELFF. Drawing the rest from reference TRBV7-8 and TRBJ2-2, the complete variable domain is GAGVSQSPRYKVAKRGQDVALRCDPISGHVSLFWYQQALGQGPEFLTYFQNEAQLDKSGLPSDRFFAERPEGSVSTLKIQRTQQEDSAVYLCASSLEVSSWAYSTGELFFGEGSRLTVL.

This clone showed up just a few times. The chain combines TRBV18 with TRBJ2-1; tentatively, D is TRBD2 (6 bases). The germline V gene has CDR1 KGHSH and CDR2 LQKENI. The V end lost 1 base, the J end lost 10 bases, and 20 bases lay between the germline ends. The CDR3 is made up of 16 amino acids. Here the CDR3 reads CASSPRLISMEGEQFF. The CDR3 DNA follows: TGTGCCAGCTCACCACGTCTGATATCCATGGAGGGGGAGCAGTTCTTC. Drawing the rest from reference TRBV18 and TRBJ2-1, the complete variable domain is NAGVMQNPRHLVRRRGQEARLRCSPMKGHSHVYWYRQLPEEGLKFMVYLQKENIIDESGMPKERFSAEFPKEGPSILRIQQVVRGDSAAYFCASSPRLISMEGEQFFGPGTRLTVL.

This sequence joins TRBV5-1 and TRBJ2-1; 9 bases agree with TRBD1. The germline V gene has CDR1 SGHRS and CDR2 YFSETQ. V lost 4 bases, J lost 4 bases, and 6 bases stayed unmatched. The CDR3 is 15 amino acids. The CDR3 reads CASSRRTGEYNEQFF. In DNA, the CDR3 is TGCGCCAGCAGCCGGCGGACAGGGGAATACAATGAGCAGTTCTTC.

V is TRBV9 and J is TRBJ1-4; TRBD1 agrees at 9 bases. Germline-derived CDR1 and CDR2 are SGDLS and YYNGEE. CDR3 length: 15 residues. J gave up 8 bases and V 0 bases, and 5 bases lay outside the gene matches. The CDR3, as DNA: TGTGCCAGCAGCGTAGGGGACAGGGTGCGCGAAAAACTGTTTTTT. This sequence encodes CASSVGDRVREKLFF.

The V call is TRBV6-2 or TRBV6-3, the J call TRBJ2-3; the match to TRBD2 covers 9 bases. The V segment lost 2 bases and the J segment 4 bases; nucleotides outside the gene matches: 7. The CDR3 sequence is 16 residues long. Germline lookup yields CDR1 MNHEY and CDR2 SVGEGT. The CDR3 region has the DNA TGTGCCAGCAGTTACAAAGGCGGGGGGGCATCAGATACGCAGTATTTT. The encoded protein is CASSYKGGGASDTQYF.

The chain carries TRBV7-6 and TRBJ2-1; D unresolved. CDR1 SGHVS and CDR2 FNYEAQ come from the germline V gene. V lost 10 bases and J lost 8, with 9 bases in between. This CDR3 is 10 amino acids long. The DNA of the CDR3 is TGTGCCACCGGAGACCATGAGCAGTTCTTC. Amino acid sequence: CATGDHEQFF.